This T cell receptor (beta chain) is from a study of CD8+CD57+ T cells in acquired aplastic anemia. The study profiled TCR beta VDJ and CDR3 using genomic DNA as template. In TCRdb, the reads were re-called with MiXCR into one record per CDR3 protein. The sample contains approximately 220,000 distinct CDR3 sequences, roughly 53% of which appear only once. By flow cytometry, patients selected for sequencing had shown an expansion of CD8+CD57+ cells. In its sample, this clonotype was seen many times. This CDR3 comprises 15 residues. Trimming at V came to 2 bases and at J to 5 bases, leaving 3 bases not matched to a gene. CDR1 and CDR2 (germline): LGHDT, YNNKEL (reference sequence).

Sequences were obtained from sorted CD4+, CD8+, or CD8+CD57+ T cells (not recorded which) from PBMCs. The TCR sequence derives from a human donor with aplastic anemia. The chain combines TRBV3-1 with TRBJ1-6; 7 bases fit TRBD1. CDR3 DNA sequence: TGTGCCAGCAGCCAATCGGACAGGAATAATTCACCCCTCCACTTT. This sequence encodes CASSQSDRNNSPLHF. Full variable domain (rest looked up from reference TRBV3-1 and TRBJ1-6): DTAVSQTPKYLVTQMGNDKSIKCEQNLGHDTMYWYKQDSKKFLKIMFSYNNKELIINETVPNRFSPKSPDKAHLNLHINSLELGDSAVYFCASSQSDRNNSPLHFGNGTRLTVT.